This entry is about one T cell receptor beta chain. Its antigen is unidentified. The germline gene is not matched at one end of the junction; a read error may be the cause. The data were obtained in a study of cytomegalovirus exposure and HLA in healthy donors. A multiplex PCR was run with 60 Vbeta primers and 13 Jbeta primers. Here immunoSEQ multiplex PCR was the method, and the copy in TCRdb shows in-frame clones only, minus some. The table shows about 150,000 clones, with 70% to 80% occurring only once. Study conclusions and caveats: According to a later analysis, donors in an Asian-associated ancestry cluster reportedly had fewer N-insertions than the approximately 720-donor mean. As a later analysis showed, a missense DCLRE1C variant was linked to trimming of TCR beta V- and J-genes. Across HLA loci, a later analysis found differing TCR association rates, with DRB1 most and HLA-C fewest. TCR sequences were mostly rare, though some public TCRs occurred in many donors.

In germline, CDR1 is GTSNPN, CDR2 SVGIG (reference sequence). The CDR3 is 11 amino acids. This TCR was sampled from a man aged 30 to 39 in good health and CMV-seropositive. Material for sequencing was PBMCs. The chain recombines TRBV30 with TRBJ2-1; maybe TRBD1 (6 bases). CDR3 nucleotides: TGTGCCTGGAGCTACAGGGAGACTCAGCTCTTC. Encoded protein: CAWSYRETQLF.